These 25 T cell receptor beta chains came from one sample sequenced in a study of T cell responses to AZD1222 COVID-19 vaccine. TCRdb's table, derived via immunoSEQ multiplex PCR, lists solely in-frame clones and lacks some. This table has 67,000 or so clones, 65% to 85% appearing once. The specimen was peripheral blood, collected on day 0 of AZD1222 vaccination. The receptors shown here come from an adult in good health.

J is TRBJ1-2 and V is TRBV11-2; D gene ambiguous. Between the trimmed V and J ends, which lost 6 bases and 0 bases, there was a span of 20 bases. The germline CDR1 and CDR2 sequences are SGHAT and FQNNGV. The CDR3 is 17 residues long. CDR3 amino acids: CASRSLRADLSNYGYTF. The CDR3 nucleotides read TGTGCCAGCAGATCCTTGCGCGCTGACCTGTCTAACTATGGCTACACCTTC.

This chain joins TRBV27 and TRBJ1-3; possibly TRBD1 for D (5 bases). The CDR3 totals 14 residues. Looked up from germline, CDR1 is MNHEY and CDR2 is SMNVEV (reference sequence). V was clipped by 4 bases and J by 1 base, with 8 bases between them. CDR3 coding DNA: TGTGCCAGCAGTTCCAAGGGGTCTGGAAACACCATATATTTT. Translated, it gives CASSSKGSGNTIYF.

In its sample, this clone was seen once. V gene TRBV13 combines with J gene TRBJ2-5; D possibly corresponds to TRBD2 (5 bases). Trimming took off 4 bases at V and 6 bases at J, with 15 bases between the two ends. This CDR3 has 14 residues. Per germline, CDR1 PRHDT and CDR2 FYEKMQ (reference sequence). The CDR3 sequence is CASSSDWTAKTQYF. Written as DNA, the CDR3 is TGTGCCAGCAGCTCGGACTGGACTGCGAAGACCCAGTACTTC.

CDR3 in amino acids: CASSESGQPQHF. The CDR3 DNA sequence: TGCGCCAGCAGTGAGTCCGGGCAGCCCCAGCATTTT. The chain recombines TRBV10-1 with TRBJ1-5, with D hard to call. The CDR3 loop spans 12 amino acids. Looked up from germline, CDR1 is WNHNN and CDR2 is SYGVQD (reference sequence). V gave up 0 bases and J gave up 7 bases, with 4 bases separating them.

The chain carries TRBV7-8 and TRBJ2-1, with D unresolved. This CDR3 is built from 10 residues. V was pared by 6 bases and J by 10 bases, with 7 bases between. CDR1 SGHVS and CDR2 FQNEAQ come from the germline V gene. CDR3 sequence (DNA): TGTGCCAGCAGTAAGACAGAGCAGTTCTTC. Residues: CASSKTEQFF.

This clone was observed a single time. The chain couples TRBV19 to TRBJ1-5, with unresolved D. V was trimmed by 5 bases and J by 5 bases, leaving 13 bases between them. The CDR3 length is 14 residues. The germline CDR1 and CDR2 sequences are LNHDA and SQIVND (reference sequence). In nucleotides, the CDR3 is TGTGCCAGTAGTGGCCAGGCCAACTATCAGCCCCAGCATTTT. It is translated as CASSGQANYQPQHF.

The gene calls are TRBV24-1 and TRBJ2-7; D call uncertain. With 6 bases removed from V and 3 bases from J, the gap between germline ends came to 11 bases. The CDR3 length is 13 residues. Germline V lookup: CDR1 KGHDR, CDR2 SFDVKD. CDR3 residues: CATSTPGYYEQYF. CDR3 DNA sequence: TGTGCCACCAGTACCCCGGGTTACTACGAGCAGTACTTC.

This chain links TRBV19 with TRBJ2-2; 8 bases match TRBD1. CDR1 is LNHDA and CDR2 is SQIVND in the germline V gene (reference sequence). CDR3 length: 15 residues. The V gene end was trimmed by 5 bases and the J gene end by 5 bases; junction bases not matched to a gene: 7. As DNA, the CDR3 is TGTGCCAGTAGTTCAGGGGGCTGGGGAACCGGGGAGCTGTTTTTT. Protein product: CASSSGGWGTGELFF.

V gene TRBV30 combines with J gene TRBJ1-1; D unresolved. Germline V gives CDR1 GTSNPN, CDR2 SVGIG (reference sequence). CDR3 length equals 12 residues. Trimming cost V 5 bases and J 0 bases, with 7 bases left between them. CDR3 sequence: CAWRDLNTEAFF. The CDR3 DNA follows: TGTGCCTGGCGCGACTTGAACACTGAAGCTTTCTTT.

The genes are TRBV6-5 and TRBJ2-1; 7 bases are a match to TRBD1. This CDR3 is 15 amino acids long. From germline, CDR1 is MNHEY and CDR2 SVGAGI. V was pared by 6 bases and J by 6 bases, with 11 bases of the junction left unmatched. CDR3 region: CASRPPGQTFNEQFF. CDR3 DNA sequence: TGTGCCAGCAGACCCCCGGGACAGACATTCAATGAGCAGTTCTTC.

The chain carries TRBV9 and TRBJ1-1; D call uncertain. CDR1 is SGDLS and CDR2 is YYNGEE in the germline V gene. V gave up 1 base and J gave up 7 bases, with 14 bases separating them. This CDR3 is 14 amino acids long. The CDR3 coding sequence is TGTGCCAGCAGCGTAACCCATTTGGGTTTTGAAGCTTTCTTT. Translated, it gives CASSVTHLGFEAFF.

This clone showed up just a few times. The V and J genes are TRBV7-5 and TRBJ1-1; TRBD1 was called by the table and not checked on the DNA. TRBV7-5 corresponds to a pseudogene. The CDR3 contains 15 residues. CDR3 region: CARSLSWGRTCLAFF. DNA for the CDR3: TGTGCCAGAAGCTTATCCTGGGGCAGGACCTGCTTAGCTTTCTTT.

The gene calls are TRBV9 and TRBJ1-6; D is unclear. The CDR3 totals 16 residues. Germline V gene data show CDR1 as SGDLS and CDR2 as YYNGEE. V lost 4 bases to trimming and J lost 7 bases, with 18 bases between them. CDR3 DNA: TGTGCCAGCAGCCCCCTCTCTCCCTCAGGAAATTCACCCCTCCACTTT. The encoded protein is CASSPLSPSGNSPLHF. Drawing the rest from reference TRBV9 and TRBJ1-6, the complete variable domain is DSGVTQTPKHLITATGQRVTLRCSPRSGDLSVYWYQQSLDQGLQFLIQYYNGEERAKGNILERFSAQQFPDLHSELNLSSLELGDSALYFCASSPLSPSGNSPLHFGNGTRLTVT.

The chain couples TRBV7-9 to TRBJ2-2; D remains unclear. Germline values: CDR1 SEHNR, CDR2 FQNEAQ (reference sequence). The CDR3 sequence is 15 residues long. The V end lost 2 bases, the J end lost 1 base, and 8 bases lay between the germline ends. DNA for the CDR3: TGTGCCAGCAGCTTACCCCTGAGGAACACCGGGGAGCTGTTTTTT. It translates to CASSLPLRNTGELFF.

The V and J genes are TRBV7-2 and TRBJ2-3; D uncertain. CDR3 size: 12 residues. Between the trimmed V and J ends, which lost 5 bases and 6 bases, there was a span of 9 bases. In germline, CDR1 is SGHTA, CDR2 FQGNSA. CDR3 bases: TGTGCCAGCAGCCCCCTTCAGGATACGCAGTATTTT. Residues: CASSPLQDTQYF. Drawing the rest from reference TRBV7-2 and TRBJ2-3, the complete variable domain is GAGVSQSPSNKVTEKGKDVELRCDPISGHTALYWYRQSLGQGLEFLIYFQGNSAPDKSGLPSDRFSAERTGGSVSTLTIQRTQQEDSAVYLCASSPLQDTQYFGPGTRLTVL.

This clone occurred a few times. CDR3 bases: TGTGCCAGCAGTCTGACAACGAACACCGGGGAGCTGTTTTTT. The encoded protein is CASSLTTNTGELFF. The chain has TRBV2 and TRBJ2-2, with D hard to call. CDR1 and CDR2 from the germline V gene are SNHLY and FYNNEI. The CDR3 runs 14 residues. Between the trimmed V and J ends, which lost 5 bases and 0 bases, there was a span of 7 bases.

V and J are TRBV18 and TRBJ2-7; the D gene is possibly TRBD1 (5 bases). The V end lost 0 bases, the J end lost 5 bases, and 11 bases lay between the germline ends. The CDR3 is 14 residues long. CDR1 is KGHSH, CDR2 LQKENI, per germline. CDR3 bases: TGTGCCAGCTCACCACCCTCGACAGCCCACGAGCAGTACTTC. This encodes CASSPPSTAHEQYF.

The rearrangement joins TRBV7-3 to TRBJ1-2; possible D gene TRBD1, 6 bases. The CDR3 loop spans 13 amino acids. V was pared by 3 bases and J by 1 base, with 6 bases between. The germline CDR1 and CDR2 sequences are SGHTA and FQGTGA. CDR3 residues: CASSLDSNYGYTF. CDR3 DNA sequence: TGTGCCAGCAGCTTGGACAGTAACTATGGCTACACCTTC.

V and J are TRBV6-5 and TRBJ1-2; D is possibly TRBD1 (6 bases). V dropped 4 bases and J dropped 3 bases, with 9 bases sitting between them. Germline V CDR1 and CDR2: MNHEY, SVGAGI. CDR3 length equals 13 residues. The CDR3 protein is CASSSTGHYGYTF. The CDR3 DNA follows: TGTGCCAGCAGTTCGACAGGCCACTATGGCTACACCTTC.

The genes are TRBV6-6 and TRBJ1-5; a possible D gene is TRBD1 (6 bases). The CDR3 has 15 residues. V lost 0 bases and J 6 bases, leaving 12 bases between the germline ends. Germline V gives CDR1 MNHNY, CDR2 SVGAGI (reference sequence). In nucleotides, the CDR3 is TGTGCCAGCAGTTACTCCGGGGGCAGGGGTCAGCCCCAGCATTTT. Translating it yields CASSYSGGRGQPQHF.

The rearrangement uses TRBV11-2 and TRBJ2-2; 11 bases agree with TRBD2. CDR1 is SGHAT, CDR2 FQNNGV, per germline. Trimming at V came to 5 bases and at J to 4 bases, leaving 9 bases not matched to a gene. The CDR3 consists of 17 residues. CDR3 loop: CASSIYSGGAPTGELFF. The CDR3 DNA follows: TGTGCCAGCAGCATCTATAGCGGGGGGGCCCCCACCGGGGAGCTGTTTTTT.

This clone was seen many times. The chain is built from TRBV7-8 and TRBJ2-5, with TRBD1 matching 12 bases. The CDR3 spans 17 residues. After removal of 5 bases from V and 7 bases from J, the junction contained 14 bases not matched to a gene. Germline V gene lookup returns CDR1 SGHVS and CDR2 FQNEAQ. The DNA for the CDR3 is TGTGCCAGCAGCGCACACCGGGACAGGGGGCGGCTATGGACCCAGTACTTC. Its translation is CASSAHRDRGRLWTQYF.

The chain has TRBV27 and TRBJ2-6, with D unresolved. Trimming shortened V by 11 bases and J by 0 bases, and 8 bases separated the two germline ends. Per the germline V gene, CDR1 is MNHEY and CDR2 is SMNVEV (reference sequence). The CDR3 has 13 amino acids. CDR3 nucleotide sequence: TGTGCCGTCAGGAGCTCTGGGGCCAACGTCCTGACTTTC. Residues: CAVRSSGANVLTF. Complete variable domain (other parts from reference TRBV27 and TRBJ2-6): EAQVTQNPRYLITVTGKKLTVTCSQNMNHEYMSWYRQDPGLGLRQIYYSMNVEVTDKGDVPEGYKVSRKEKRNFPLILESPSPNQTSLYFCAVRSSGANVLTFGAGSRLTVL.

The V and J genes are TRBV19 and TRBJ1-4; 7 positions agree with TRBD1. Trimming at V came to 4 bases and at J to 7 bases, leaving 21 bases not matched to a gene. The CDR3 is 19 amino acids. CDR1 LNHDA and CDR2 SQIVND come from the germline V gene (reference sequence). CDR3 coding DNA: TGTGCCAGTAGTAACCTCCAGGCAGGGGGATATTATAGGATTGAAAAACTGTTTTTT. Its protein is CASSNLQAGGYYRIEKLFF. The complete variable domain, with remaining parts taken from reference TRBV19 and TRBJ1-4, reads DGGITQSPKYLFRKEGQNVTLSCEQNLNHDAMYWYRQDPGQGLRLIYYSQIVNDFQKGDIAEGYSVSREKKESFPLTVTSAQKNPTAFYLCASSNLQAGGYYRIEKLFFGSGTQLSVL.

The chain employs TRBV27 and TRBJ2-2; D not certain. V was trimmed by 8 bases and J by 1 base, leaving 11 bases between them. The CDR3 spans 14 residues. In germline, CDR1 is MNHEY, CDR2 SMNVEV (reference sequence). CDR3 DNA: TGTGCCAGCTCCCTGAGCCGGAACACCGGGGAGCTGTTTTTT. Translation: CASSLSRNTGELFF.